The rows below give T cell receptor beta chains drawn from one sample of a study of glioma-infiltrating T cells. TCRdb processed the multiplex PCR reads anew with MiXCR; each CDR3 protein has one entry. Among about 400,000 distinct CDR3 sequences listed, around 38% were seen once. Material: glioma tissue, nonneoplastic brain tissue, or PBMCs (not recorded which). These receptors were taken from a human donor with low-grade glioma or glioblastoma, undergoing nonglioma brain surgery, or in good health (not recorded which). Each CDR3 is given with its conserved first and last residue. A D gene is named only where the DNA matches it firmly. Only part of the rows carry a size: once, few, many, or a class if the clone is expanded.

j_call	v_call	clone_size	d_call	cdr3_aa	cdr3_nt
TRBJ2-7	TRBV6-1	few	.	CASSEKGYEQYF	TGTGCCAGCAGTGAAAAGGGTTACGAGCAGTACTTC
TRBJ2-1	TRBV19	.	TRBD2	CASTPLAGVPNEQFF	TGTGCCAGTACCCCTTTAGCGGGAGTCCCTAATGAGCAGTTCTTC
TRBJ2-7	TRBV14	.	.	CASSQAGSGNEQYF	TGTGCCAGCAGCCAAGCGGGGTCCGGTAACGAGCAGTACTTC
TRBJ2-7	TRBV4-1	few	.	CASSQFTRNGREQYF	TGCGCCAGCAGCCAATTCACCCGAAATGGTAGAGAGCAGTACTTC
TRBJ1-2	TRBV20-1	many	.	CSARDAGDGYTF	TGCAGTGCTAGAGATGCCGGGGATGGCTACACCTTC
TRBJ2-5	TRBV6-2/TRBV6-3	many	.	CASSTPGETQYF	TGTGCCAGCAGTACCCCCGGGGAGACCCAGTACTTC
TRBJ2-7	TRBV7-3	.	.	CASSLSGGDSYEQYF	TGTGCCAGCAGCTTATCGGGCGGGGATTCCTACGAGCAGTACTTC
TRBJ1-5	TRBV7-8	few	.	CASSLAGIIQPQHF	TGTGCCAGCAGCTTAGCGGGCATCATTCAGCCCCAGCATTTT
TRBJ2-5	TRBV5-8	.	.	CASSQPNLGAKETQYF	TGCGCCAGCAGCCAGCCAAACCTGGGGGCGAAAGAGACCCAGTACTTC
TRBJ2-1	TRBV20-1	many	.	CSAREGGEVEQFF	TGCAGTGCTAGAGAAGGAGGGGAAGTTGAGCAGTTCTTC
TRBJ2-7	TRBV4-1	few	.	CASSQEMAGSSYEQYF	TGCGCCAGCAGCCAAGAGATGGCGGGGAGCTCCTACGAGCAGTACTTC
TRBJ2-1	TRBV7-3	few	.	CASSPSTSWGNEQFF	TGTGCCAGCAGCCCAAGCACTAGCTGGGGGAATGAGCAGTTCTTC
TRBJ2-7	TRBV28	.	.	CASSRRVSYEQYF	TGTGCCAGCAGTAGGAGGGTCTCCTACGAGCAGTACTTC
TRBJ2-3	TRBV4-2	few	.	CASSLAEGTTDTQYF	TGTGCCAGCAGCCTAGCGGAAGGTACCACAGATACGCAGTATTTT
TRBJ2-3	TRBV12-5	.	TRBD2	CASGPPGLADNTDTQYF	TGTGCTAGTGGTCCTCCGGGACTAGCCGATAACACAGATACGCAGTATTTT
TRBJ2-3	TRBV7-2	few	TRBD2	CASSLPMRPSGADTQYF	TGTGCCAGCAGCCTTCCAATGCGGCCAAGCGGGGCAGATACGCAGTATTTT
TRBJ2-5	TRBV7-9	few	TRBD2	CASSLTSGGLQETQYF	TGTGCCAGCAGCTTAACTAGCGGGGGCCTCCAAGAGACCCAGTACTTC
TRBJ1-5	TRBV6-2/TRBV6-3	.	.	CASSSRPAGAQHF	TGTGCCAGCAGTTCCAGACCAGCCGGGGCCCAGCATTTT
TRBJ1-6	TRBV20-1	.	.	CSARTRKGNSPLHF	TGCAGTGCTAGAACTAGAAAAGGAAATTCACCCCTCCACTTT
TRBJ2-7	TRBV5-1	.	TRBD2	CASRDPSGSYEQYF	TGCGCCAGCAGGGACCCTAGCGGGAGCTACGAGCAGTACTTC
TRBJ1-5	TRBV19	few	.	CASSIQSNQPQHF	TGTGCCAGTAGTATACAAAGCAATCAGCCCCAGCATTTT
TRBJ1-1	TRBV19	.	TRBD1	CASSMWQGEDTEAFF	TGTGCCAGTAGTATGTGGCAGGGGGAAGACACTGAAGCTTTCTTT
TRBJ2-5	TRBV6-5	.	.	CASSYSKTAHQETQYF	TGTGCCAGCAGTTACTCGAAAACAGCACACCAAGAGACCCAGTACTTC